This T cell receptor (beta chain) is from a study of regulatory T cells in long-lasting Graves disease. This clonotype was counted a few times. Researchers made TCR beta libraries by using iRepertoire HTBI primers and running Arm-PCR on CDR3 regions. Each CDR3 protein gets one entry after TCRdb re-called the multiplex PCR reads with MiXCR. The sample lists 500,000 or so distinct CDR3 sequences, 14% occurring once. Time point of the sample: newly diagnosed GD, antithyroid drugs for less than 3 months. From PBMCs, RNA was extracted and then used to make the TCR library. This sample also appeared in a second study, on T cells in Graves' hyperthyroidism and ophthalmopathy. That work contributes: Using 13 V-J features, a model discriminated ophthalmopathy from stable hyperthyroidism.

The sample here was peripheral blood mononuclear cells (PBMCs), taken at new diagnosis, from a patient treated with antithyroid drugs. The TCR comes from a woman between 45 and 60 years old with Graves disease.

The CDR3 protein is CASSYFSRGTDTQYF. Written as DNA, the CDR3 is TGTGCCAGCAGTTACTTTTCCAGGGGCACAGATACGCAGTATTTT. The chain is built from TRBV6-2 or TRBV6-3 and TRBJ2-3; maybe TRBD1 (5 bases). Germline CDR1 and CDR2: MNHEY and SVGEGT. This CDR3 contains 15 residues. Trimming cost V 1 base and J 1 base, with 9 bases left between them.